One sample yielded the 7 T cell receptor beta chains listed below, sequenced in a study of response to subunit inactivated influenza vaccine. TCRdb reprocessed the RT-PCR reads with MiXCR, giving one entry per CDR3 protein. The sample shows fewer than 600,000 distinct CDR3 sequences, approximately 6.9% of them seen only once. This sample comprised PBMCs from blood, obtained 23 to 25 months after vaccination. The receptors shown here come from a man aged 50 to 75 who received an inactivated influenza vaccine.

Only one count was recorded for this clonotype. This rearrangement joins TRBV3-1 to TRBJ1-1; unclear D gene. This CDR3 has 15 amino acids. From germline, CDR1 is LGHDT and CDR2 YNNKEL (reference sequence). The germline V and J ends were trimmed by 1 base and 0 bases, with 9 bases remaining between them. CDR3 nucleotide sequence: TGTGCCAGCAGCCAAGTCGACGAGTTGAACACTGAAGCTTTCTTT. Translation gives CASSQVDELNTEAFF.

This clonotype was detected only a few times. The chain joins TRBV9 to TRBJ2-2, with D possibly being TRBD1 or TRBD2 (6 bases each). Germline V gene data show CDR1 as SGDLS and CDR2 as YYNGEE. The V and J ends lost 6 bases and 7 bases respectively, with 19 bases between them. The CDR3 runs to 15 residues. The CDR3 loop reads CASTPWGAKGGELFF. In DNA form, the CDR3 reads TGTGCCAGCACCCCGTGGGGGGCCAAGGGCGGGGAGCTGTTTTTT.

V gene TRBV20-1 combines with J gene TRBJ1-6; unclear D gene. Germline loops: CDR1 DFQATT, CDR2 SNEGSKA (reference sequence). The CDR3 length is 15 residues. V lost 0 bases and J lost 0, with 6 bases in between. The CDR3 loop reads CSARDQSSYNSPLHF. The CDR3, as DNA: TGCAGTGCTAGAGATCAGAGCTCCTATAATTCACCCCTCCACTTT.

Ten or more counts support this clonotype. The chain employs TRBV28 and TRBJ1-4; tentatively, D is TRBD1 (6 bases). V was pared by 6 bases and J by 8 bases, with 22 bases between. The CDR3 loop spans 16 amino acids. CDR1 is MDHEN, CDR2 SYDVKM, per germline. In nucleotides, the CDR3 is TGTGCCAGCAGCGGTATGGCAGGGGTTTCTGACGAAAAACTGTTTTTT. Amino acids: CASSGMAGVSDEKLFF.

A few counts support this clonotype. The chain uses TRBV20-1 and TRBJ2-2; weak D call: TRBD1 (6 bases). CDR3 size: 14 residues. Germline V lookup: CDR1 DFQATT, CDR2 SNEGSKA (reference sequence). With 1 base removed from V and 4 bases from J, the gap between germline ends came to 10 bases. The CDR3 loop reads CSARVGGSTGELFF. The CDR3 DNA sequence: TGCAGTGCTAGAGTAGGGGGTAGCACCGGGGAGCTGTTTTTT.

The V call is TRBV2, the J call TRBJ2-3, with TRBD2 matching over 12 bases. Germline CDR1 SNHLY, CDR2 FYNNEI. The CDR3 contains 15 residues. Trimming removed 8 bases from V and 9 bases from J; junction bases left unmatched: 12. CDR3 amino acids: CASYGTSGGPRTQYF. The DNA for the CDR3 is TGTGCCAGCTATGGCACTAGCGGGGGGCCCCGGACGCAGTATTTT.

This clonotype appeared a few times. The J gene is TRBJ2-7, the V gene TRBV6-2 or TRBV6-3; TRBD1 is a possible D gene (6 bases). Germline CDR1 MNHEY, CDR2 SVGEGT. The length of the CDR3 is 14 residues. Trimming pared 5 bases from V and 2 bases from J, leaving 13 bases between. The CDR3 loop reads CASSTTGFPYEQYF. The CDR3 nucleotides are TGTGCCAGCAGTACCACAGGGTTTCCCTACGAGCAGTACTTC.